Below are 29 T cell receptor beta chains sequenced from a single sample in a study of blood T cell repertoires in COVID-19. TCRdb keeps only in-frame clones here, not all; method: immunoSEQ multiplex PCR. The sample shows approximately 130,000 clones, about 83% of them seen only once. The specimen sequenced was peripheral blood. These receptors came from an elderly man with active or convalescent COVID-19.

The sample holds one count of this clone. The chain couples TRBV7-2 to TRBJ2-1; perhaps TRBD1 as D (6 bases). V was cut by 3 bases and J by 6 bases, with 15 bases left in between. This CDR3 spans 15 amino acids. Germline values: CDR1 SGHTA, CDR2 FQGNSA. The CDR3 region has the DNA TGTGCCAGCAGCTTGAGACAGGTTGAGTTCAATGAGCAGTTCTTC. Translating it yields CASSLRQVEFNEQFF.

The rearrangement links TRBV19 to TRBJ1-6; 7 nucleotides match TRBD1. J lost 5 bases, V lost 10 bases, and 5 bases had no gene match. The CDR3 spans 13 residues. CDR1 is LNHDA and CDR2 is SQIVND in the germline V gene (reference sequence). CDR3 sequence: CATSDRNNSPLHF. Written as DNA, the CDR3 is TGTGCCACTTCGGACAGGAATAATTCACCCCTCCACTTT.

The rearrangement joins TRBV5-1 to TRBJ2-7; 9 positions match TRBD1. Germline V lookup: CDR1 SGHRS, CDR2 YFSETQ. The CDR3 has 14 residues. Trimming took 4 bases from V and 3 from J; bases not matched to a gene: 5. CDR3 region: CASSTSGQGYEQYF. DNA for the CDR3: TGCGCCAGCAGCACCTCGGGACAGGGCTACGAGCAGTACTTC. Full variable domain (rest looked up from reference TRBV5-1 and TRBJ2-7): KAGVTQTPRYLIKTRGQQVTLSCSPISGHRSVSWYQQTPGQGLQFLFEYFSETQRNKGNFPGRFSGRQFSNSRSEMNVSTLELGDSALYLCASSTSGQGYEQYFGPGTRLTVT.

V and J are TRBV28 and TRBJ1-1; 7 nucleotides agree with TRBD1. V shed 5 bases, J shed 4 bases, and the junction held 13 bases outside the gene matches. Per the germline V gene, CDR1 is MDHEN and CDR2 is SYDVKM. This CDR3 is built from 16 residues. CDR3: CASSLGGGAWSTEAFF. In DNA form, the CDR3 reads TGTGCCAGCAGTCTCGGAGGGGGCGCATGGAGCACTGAAGCTTTCTTT.

The rearrangement links TRBV9 to TRBJ1-2; 10 bases match TRBD1. CDR1 and CDR2 from the germline V gene are SGDLS and YYNGEE. J gave up 6 bases and V 0 bases, and 8 bases lay outside the gene matches. This CDR3 has 16 amino acids. The CDR3: CASSVETAGTGDGYTF. The DNA for the CDR3 is TGTGCCAGCAGCGTAGAAACGGCGGGGACAGGGGATGGCTACACCTTC.

The chain is built from TRBV7-3 and TRBJ1-1, with D unresolved. Between the trimmed V and J ends, which lost 5 bases and 2 bases, there was a span of 9 bases. The CDR3 extends over 13 amino acids. The germline gives CDR1 SGHTA, CDR2 FQGTGA. The chain's CDR3 is CASSAHPNTEAFF. In DNA, the CDR3 is TGTGCCAGCAGCGCACACCCTAACACTGAAGCTTTCTTT.

The rearrangement uses TRBV10-3 and TRBJ1-4; TRBD1 is a possible D gene (5 bases). The CDR3 covers 12 residues. Looked up from germline, CDR1 is ENHRY and CDR2 is SYGVKD. V lost 6 bases to trimming and J lost 7 bases, with 9 bases between them. The CDR3 sequence: CAIRQGSEKLFF. For the CDR3, the DNA is TGTGCCATCAGGCAGGGTTCTGAAAAACTGTTTTTT.

The chain uses TRBV18 and TRBJ1-6, with TRBD1 matching over 7 bases. Germline-derived CDR1 and CDR2 are KGHSH and LQKENI. Trimming cost V 3 bases and J 7 bases; bases outside gene matches: 9. The CDR3 contains 16 residues. CDR3 in amino acids: CASSPGIGGANSPLHF. The CDR3 DNA is TGTGCCAGCTCACCCGGGATAGGGGGCGCGAATTCACCCCTCCACTTT.

The table lists this clone with a count of one. The chain joins TRBV12-5 to TRBJ2-1; D may be TRBD1 (7 bases). Per the germline V gene, CDR1 is LGHNT and CDR2 is FRNRAP. The CDR3 loop spans 13 amino acids. V was clipped by 4 bases and J by 7 bases, with 11 bases between them. The CDR3 protein is CASGSQGGNEQFF. Here the CDR3 DNA reads TGTGCTAGTGGTTCCCAGGGGGGAAATGAGCAGTTCTTC.

A few counts support this clone. V is TRBV19 and J is TRBJ1-4; 7 bases map to TRBD1. Germline CDR1 LNHDA, CDR2 SQIVND (reference sequence). V lost 4 bases to trimming and J lost 8 bases; unmatched junction nucleotides: 7. The CDR3 covers 14 residues. The CDR3 here is CASSNRGSHEKLFF. The DNA for the CDR3 is TGTGCCAGTAGTAACAGGGGTTCTCACGAAAAACTGTTTTTT.

The gene calls are TRBV7-9 and TRBJ2-7; 10 nucleotides match TRBD1. CDR3 size: 15 residues. Trimming at V came to 5 bases and at J to 5 bases, leaving 9 bases not matched to a gene. Germline CDR1 and CDR2: SEHNR and FQNEAQ (reference sequence). The CDR3 protein is CASSPGQGKTDEQYF. For the CDR3, the DNA is TGTGCCAGCAGCCCGGGACAGGGGAAGACTGACGAGCAGTACTTC.

CDR3 protein: CASSQGWGSYNEQFF. The CDR3 DNA reads TGCGCCAGCAGCCAGGGGTGGGGCTCCTACAATGAGCAGTTCTTC. The chain recombines TRBV5-1 with TRBJ2-1, with D tentatively TRBD1 (6 bases). The CDR3 is 15 amino acids. Germline V gene sequence: CDR1 SGHRS, CDR2 YFSETQ. V lost 4 bases, J lost 0 bases, and 11 bases lay in between.

This clone was found once. The chain carries TRBV9 and TRBJ1-3, with TRBD1 as a possible D gene (5 bases). The CDR3 extends over 16 amino acids. Germline-derived CDR1 and CDR2 are SGDLS and YYNGEE. V lost 4 bases to trimming and J lost 0 bases, with 14 bases between them. This CDR3 is CASSPDSLISGNTIYF. CDR3 bases: TGTGCCAGCAGCCCTGACAGCCTGATCTCTGGAAACACCATATATTTT.

The V and J genes are TRBV27 and TRBJ1-5; TRBD1 matches 8 bases. Trimming cost V 4 bases and J 6 bases; bases outside gene matches: 8. Germline V lookup: CDR1 MNHEY, CDR2 SMNVEV (reference sequence). The CDR3 runs to 15 residues. CDR3 sequence: CASSSRQGRAQPQHF. Here the CDR3 DNA reads TGTGCCAGCAGTTCAAGACAGGGGAGGGCTCAGCCCCAGCATTTT.

This sequence joins TRBV12-5 and TRBJ2-1; 11 bases agree with TRBD2. This CDR3 spans 19 amino acids. The ends lost 4 bases at V and 0 bases at J; junction bases unmatched: 11. Looked up from germline, CDR1 is LGHNT and CDR2 is FRNRAP. For the CDR3, the DNA is TGTGCTAGTGGTTCCTCTAGCGGGGGGCTCCTACGCTCCTACAATGAGCAGTTCTTC. It specifies CASGSSSGGLLRSYNEQFF.

The rearrangement uses TRBV28 and TRBJ1-5; tentative D call: TRBD1 (5 bases). Trimming shortened V by 7 bases and J by 6 bases, and 19 bases separated the two germline ends. The germline CDR1 and CDR2 sequences are MDHEN and SYDVKM. The CDR3 length is 15 residues. CDR3 region: CASTHEWGEGQPQHF. CDR3 coding DNA: TGTGCCAGCACGCACGAGTGGGGGGAGGGTCAGCCCCAGCATTTT.

In its sample, this clone was seen once. The chain combines TRBV21-1 with TRBJ2-5; TRBD2 was called by the table and not checked on the DNA. TRBV21-1 is described as a pseudogene. The CDR3 loop spans 17 amino acids. CDR3 nucleotides: TGTGCCAGCAGCACTTACAGACTACTTAAACCGCAAGAGACCCAGTACTTC. It encodes CASSTYRLLKPQETQYF.

CDR3 amino acids: CASWADYGYTF. CDR3 DNA: TGTGCCAGCTGGGCCGACTATGGCTACACCTTC. The genes are TRBV6-5 and TRBJ1-2; D is undetermined. Per germline, CDR1 MNHEY and CDR2 SVGAGI. V lost 8 bases and J lost 3, with 7 bases in between. The CDR3 is 11 residues long.

The chain joins TRBV7-8 to TRBJ2-3, with TRBD2 identical over 12 bases. CDR1 is SGHVS, CDR2 FQNEAQ, per germline. The CDR3 is made up of 18 amino acids. The J segment lost 5 bases and the V segment lost 1 base, leaving 10 bases of the junction unmatched. The CDR3, as DNA: TGTGCCAGCAGCTTAGGGACTAGCGGGACCCCCTTGAGAGATACGCAGTATTTT. Translation: CASSLGTSGTPLRDTQYF.

CDR3 DNA sequence: TGTGCCAGCTCAAAGCCCCGGGTGGGTCCCGAAGATACGCAGTATTTT. Its translation: CASSKPRVGPEDTQYF. This chain uses TRBV18 with TRBJ2-3, with D unclear. This CDR3 has 16 residues. Per germline, CDR1 KGHSH and CDR2 LQKENI. The V end lost 5 bases, the J end lost 5 bases, and 20 bases lay between the germline ends.

The V gene is TRBV7-2, the J gene TRBJ1-5; TRBD1 might be the D (5 bases). Looked up from germline, CDR1 is SGHTA and CDR2 is FQGNSA. V was shortened by 1 base and J by 0 bases, with 10 bases between the two germline ends. The CDR3 has 16 amino acids. The CDR3 DNA sequence: TGTGCCAGCAGCTTAGATACAGGCTATAGCAATCAGCCCCAGCATTTT. It encodes CASSLDTGYSNQPQHF. Combining the CDR3 with reference TRBV7-2 and TRBJ1-5 gives the whole variable domain GAGVSQSPSNKVTEKGKDVELRCDPISGHTALYWYRQSLGQGLEFLIYFQGNSAPDKSGLPSDRFSAERTGGSVSTLTIQRTQQEDSAVYLCASSLDTGYSNQPQHFGDGTRLSIL.

This clone came up a few times. The chain links TRBV6-1 to TRBJ2-7, with D possibly matching TRBD2 (5 bases). The length of the CDR3 is 16 residues. Germline CDR1 reads MNHNS; CDR2 reads SASEGT. The V gene lost 1 base and the J gene lost 4 bases, with 17 bases spanning the gap. CDR3: CASSEGSATPLYEQYF. CDR3 coding DNA: TGTGCCAGCAGTGAAGGTAGCGCCACTCCACTATACGAGCAGTACTTC.

The V gene is TRBV10-1, the J gene TRBJ2-3, with D tentatively TRBD1 (6 bases). CDR3 size: 17 residues. From germline, CDR1 is WNHNN and CDR2 SYGVQD (reference sequence). With 2 bases removed from V and 2 bases from J, the gap between germline ends came to 17 bases. The CDR3 sequence: CASSERQGPSFTDTQYF. CDR3 DNA: TGCGCCAGCAGTGAGAGGCAGGGGCCCAGTTTCACAGATACGCAGTATTTT.

V usage is TRBV5-1 and J usage is TRBJ2-1; 14 nucleotides agree with TRBD2. Germline V gene data show CDR1 as SGHRS and CDR2 as YFSETQ. There are 16 residues in the CDR3. Trimming removed 4 bases from V and 8 bases from J; junction bases left unmatched: 8. DNA for the CDR3: TGCGCCAGCAGCATCGGGACTAGCGGGGGCTTGGATGAGCAGTTCTTC. Its translation: CASSIGTSGGLDEQFF.

J is TRBJ2-5 and V is TRBV5-1, with 8 bases identical to TRBD2. The CDR3 length is 19 residues. The germline CDR1 and CDR2 sequences are SGHRS and YFSETQ. V dropped 1 base and J dropped 3; count of bases not matched to a gene: 17. CDR3 nucleotides: TGCGCCAGCAGCTTGTTCGGGGGGGCAGAGATATCTGAGGAAGAGACCCAGTACTTC. It encodes CASSLFGGAEISEEETQYF.

This chain uses TRBV7-3 with TRBJ2-1, with D unclear. CDR3 length: 14 residues. CDR1 SGHTA and CDR2 FQGTGA come from the germline V gene. V was pared by 2 bases and J by 0 bases, with 5 bases between. The CDR3 region has the DNA TGTGCCAGCAGCTTATCGTTCTCCTACAATGAGCAGTTCTTC. Its protein product is CASSLSFSYNEQFF. The whole variable domain, filled in from reference TRBV7-3 and TRBJ2-1, reads GAGVSQTPSNKVTEKGKYVELRCDPISGHTALYWYRQSLGQGPEFLIYFQGTGAADDSGLPNDRFFAVRPEGSVSTLKIQRTERGDSAVYLCASSLSFSYNEQFFGPGTRLTVL.

The chain joins TRBV20-1 to TRBJ2-3; the D gene is possibly TRBD2 (5 bases). The germline V and J ends were trimmed by 5 bases and 7 bases, with 10 bases remaining between them. The CDR3 covers 11 residues. Germline loops: CDR1 DFQATT, CDR2 SNEGSKA (reference sequence). The CDR3 DNA reads TGCAGTGCTTTGGGAGAGAATACGCAGTATTTT. Translation: CSALGENTQYF.

The chain combines TRBV19 with TRBJ1-2; weak D call: TRBD1 (5 bases). The CDR3 sequence is 13 residues long. Per germline, CDR1 LNHDA and CDR2 SQIVND (reference sequence). Trimming shortened V by 3 bases and J by 7 bases, and 12 bases separated the two germline ends. CDR3 sequence reads: CASSIRQGFGYTF. The CDR3 nucleotides read TGTGCCAGTAGTATTCGGCAGGGCTTTGGCTACACCTTC. The full variable domain, with the rest looked up from reference TRBV19 and TRBJ1-2, is DGGITQSPKYLFRKEGQNVTLSCEQNLNHDAMYWYRQDPGQGLRLIYYSQIVNDFQKGDIAEGYSVSREKKESFPLTVTSAQKNPTAFYLCASSIRQGFGYTFGSGTRLTVV.

The table lists this clone with many counts. The chain employs TRBV19 and TRBJ1-5; no firm D call. Trimming cost V 4 bases and J 6 bases, with 7 bases left between them. This CDR3 region has 12 residues. Looked up from germline, CDR1 is LNHDA and CDR2 is SQIVND (reference sequence). CDR3 DNA sequence: TGTGCCAGTAGTACCTCCCTTCAGCCCCAGCATTTT. It translates to CASSTSLQPQHF.